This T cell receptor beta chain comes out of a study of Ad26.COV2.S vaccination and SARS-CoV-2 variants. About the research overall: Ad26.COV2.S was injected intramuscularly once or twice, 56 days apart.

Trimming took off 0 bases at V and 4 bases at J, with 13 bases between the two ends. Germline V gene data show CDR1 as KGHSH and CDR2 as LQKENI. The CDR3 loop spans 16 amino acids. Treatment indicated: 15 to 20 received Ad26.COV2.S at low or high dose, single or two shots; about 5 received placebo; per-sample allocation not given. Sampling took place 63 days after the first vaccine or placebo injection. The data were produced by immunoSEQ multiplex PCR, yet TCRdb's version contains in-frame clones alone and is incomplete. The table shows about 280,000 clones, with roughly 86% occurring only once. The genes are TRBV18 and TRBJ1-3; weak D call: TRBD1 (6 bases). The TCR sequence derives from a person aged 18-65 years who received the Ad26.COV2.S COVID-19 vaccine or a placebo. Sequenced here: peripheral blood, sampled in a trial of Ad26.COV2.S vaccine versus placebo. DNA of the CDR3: TGTGCCAGCTCACCACCGAGTACGACAGGCGGAAACACCATATATTTT. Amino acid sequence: CASSPPSTTGGNTIYF.